This T cell receptor (beta chain) derives from a study of blood T cell repertoires in COVID-19. Study information: COVID-19 samples from acute and convalescent phases originated in the United States, Italy and Spain.

Only in-frame clones appear in the TCRdb table, and some are missing; sequencing was by immunoSEQ multiplex PCR. The table has fewer than 250,000 clones, around 80% seen once; the top ten hold roughly a tenth. Germline CDR1 is SGHTA and CDR2 is FQGNSA. The CDR3 totals 15 residues. The V end lost 5 bases, the J end lost 2 bases, and 13 bases lay between the germline ends. The specimen was peripheral blood. This TCR derives from a woman at least 80 years old with COVID-19, enrolled during active disease. The V gene is TRBV7-2, the J gene TRBJ1-3; maybe TRBD1 (5 bases). The CDR3 nucleotides are TGTGCCAGCAGCCCTCCGGGGGGAGCTGGAAACACCATATATTTT. This sequence encodes CASSPPGGAGNTIYF. Looking up the rest from reference TRBV7-2 and TRBJ1-3 gives the full variable domain: GAGVSQSPSNKVTEKGKDVELRCDPISGHTALYWYRQSLGQGLEFLIYFQGNSAPDKSGLPSDRFSAERTGGSVSTLTIQRTQQEDSAVYLCASSPPGGAGNTIYFGEGSWLTVV.